A few counts support the clone carrying this T cell receptor (beta chain). In the authors' workflow: From reference gene primer amplification, estimates of nucleated cell counts were derived. Method: immunoSEQ multiplex PCR; TCRdb's copy keeps in-frame clones and lacks some. The V and J calls and clone size come from that table; D and trimming were worked out from the DNA. The data hold about 180,000 clones, with over 80% observed a single time. J gave up 1 base and V 5 bases, and 7 bases lay outside the gene matches. Germline V gene sequence: CDR1 SGHDT, CDR2 YYEEEE. CDR3 size: 16 residues. The data were obtained in a study of blood T cell repertoires in COVID-19. Across the whole study: Acute-phase and convalescent COVID-19 samples originated in the United States, Italy and Spain. T cells, B-cell-depleted T cells, or PBMCs provided the cDNA or gDNA that served as material.

While infection was still active, Seattle patients were enrolled and then followed longitudinally. The chain couples TRBV5-6 to TRBJ2-2, with 8 positions matching TRBD1. This clonotype originated in a woman in her thirties or forties with COVID-19, enrolled during active disease. The material sequenced was peripheral blood. CDR3 loop: CASRPRGTGNTGELFF. DNA of the CDR3: TGTGCCAGCAGGCCTAGGGGGACAGGGAACACCGGGGAGCTGTTTTTT.